The 31 T cell receptor beta chains given below trace back to one sample, sequenced in a study of blood T cell repertoires in COVID-19 (dated by TCRdb to 2018 to 2020). Libraries were made using the immunoSEQ multiplex PCR assay. TCRdb's version of the immuneACCESS table is confined to in-frame rearrangements and falls short of the full clone set. An unresolved V gene accounts for under half of the shortfall where checked; the remainder is of unknown origin. Across this sample there are 250,000 to 300,000 clones, with more than 75% seen only once. The top ten clones comprise 0.95% to 1% of the sample. Sequenced material: peripheral blood. These receptors originate from a woman aged 40-49 years who had recovered from COVID-19.

J is TRBJ2-1 and V is TRBV7-3; 9 bases line up with TRBD2. The germline V gene encodes CDR1 SGHTA and CDR2 FQGTGA. J lost 3 bases, V lost 5 bases, and 17 bases had no gene match. CDR3 length: 19 amino acids. The DNA for the CDR3 is TGTGCCAGCAGCCAAAGTGGGGGGGCTAGCGGGACCTTCTACAATGAGCAGTTCTTC. As protein: CASSQSGGASGTFYNEQFF.

CDR3: CASSALGGLAGDEQYF. The CDR3 DNA is TGTGCCAGCAGCGCCCTCGGGGGGCTAGCGGGAGACGAGCAGTACTTC. V and J are TRBV9 and TRBJ2-7; 10 nucleotides line up with TRBD2. Germline CDR1 is SGDLS and CDR2 is YYNGEE. V lost 3 bases to trimming and J lost 5 bases; unmatched junction nucleotides: 11. The CDR3 sequence is 16 residues long.

This clone has just one count. The rearrangement uses TRBV4-1 and TRBJ2-5; TRBD2 matches at 8 bases. The CDR3 is 16 amino acids. CDR1 MGHRA and CDR2 YSYEKL come from the germline V gene. V was clipped by 0 bases and J by 4 bases; unmatched bases: 7. The CDR3 nucleotides read TGCGCCAGCAGCCAAGAAGCGGGAGTGTCGGGAGAGACCCAGTACTTC. The encoded protein is CASSQEAGVSGETQYF.

J is TRBJ2-1 and V is TRBV9; D remains unclear. This CDR3 has 14 amino acids. V lost 0 bases, J lost 6 bases, and 10 bases lay in between. The germline CDR1 and CDR2 sequences are SGDLS and YYNGEE. This CDR3 reads CASSVVESPNEQFF. The CDR3 coding sequence is TGTGCCAGCAGCGTAGTGGAGTCGCCCAATGAGCAGTTCTTC.

This chain joins TRBV5-1 and TRBJ1-4, with D possibly TRBD1 on 5 matching bases. CDR3 length: 13 residues. V dropped 6 bases and J dropped 8 bases, with 14 bases sitting between them. Per germline, CDR1 SGHRS and CDR2 YFSETQ. The CDR3 region is CASNQGAGEKLFF. As DNA, the CDR3 is TGCGCCAGCAACCAGGGCGCGGGGGAAAAACTGTTTTTT.

The chain carries TRBV5-4 and TRBJ2-7; TRBD1 agrees at 7 bases. V lost 0 bases and J lost 6; bases outside the gene matches: 3. Germline values: CDR1 SGHNT, CDR2 YYREEE (reference sequence). This CDR3 spans 13 amino acids. As DNA, the CDR3 is TGTGCCAGCAGCTTGGACAGGGGCCTCGAGCAGTACTTC. Translation: CASSLDRGLEQYF. The variable domain in full, completed from reference TRBV5-4 and TRBJ2-7, reads ETGVTQSPTHLIKTRGQQVTLRCSSQSGHNTVSWYQQALGQGPQFIFQYYREEENGRGNFPPRFSGLQFPNYSSELNVNALELDDSALYLCASSLDRGLEQYFGPGTRLTVT.

This sequence joins TRBV6-5 and TRBJ2-7, with D tentatively TRBD2 (7 bases). Germline assignment: CDR1 MNHEY and CDR2 SVGAGI. The length of the CDR3 is 11 residues. Between the trimmed V and J ends, which lost 8 bases and 6 bases, there was a span of 11 bases. CDR3 DNA: TGTGCCAGCGGGGGGGCCGTCGAGCAGTACTTC. This sequence encodes CASGGAVEQYF.

The chain employs TRBV19 and TRBJ2-1; tentatively, D is TRBD1 (8 bases). Per germline, CDR1 LNHDA and CDR2 SQIVND (reference sequence). The ends were cut back, 6 bases at V and 6 bases at J, with 12 bases in the middle. The CDR3 extends over 13 amino acids. This chain's CDR3 is CASSHRGGNEQFF. CDR3 coding DNA: TGTGCCAGTAGCCACAGGGGGGGCAATGAGCAGTTCTTC.

The chain recombines TRBV20-1 with TRBJ2-1; 10 bases are a match to TRBD2. V gave up 3 bases and J gave up 8 bases; unmatched junction bases: 10. This CDR3 is built from 15 residues. Germline CDR1 is DFQATT and CDR2 is SNEGSKA (reference sequence). DNA for the CDR3: TGCAGTGCTAGTTTGGTGGCTAGCGGGAGCCATGAGCAGTTCTTC. This gives the protein CSASLVASGSHEQFF.

The sample holds one count of this clone. The V and J genes are TRBV12-3 or TRBV12-4 and TRBJ2-7; TRBD1 aligns across 9 bases. This CDR3 is built from 13 residues. The ends lost 6 bases at V and 9 bases at J; junction bases unmatched: 9. The CDR3 is CASRPGQGSGQYF. In DNA form, the CDR3 reads TGTGCCAGCAGACCCGGACAGGGGTCAGGGCAGTACTTC.

This clone was counted a few times. This chain connects TRBV14 to TRBJ2-1; 9 nucleotides align to TRBD2. The ends lost 5 bases at V and 7 bases at J; junction bases unmatched: 9. Germline assignment: CDR1 SGHDN and CDR2 FVKESK. The CDR3 is made up of 15 amino acids. As DNA, the CDR3 is TGTGCCAGCAGCGGGGGGCTAGCGGGGCCAAATGAGCAGTTCTTC. Residues: CASSGGLAGPNEQFF.

The chain is built from TRBV9 and TRBJ1-6, with a possible D match to TRBD1 (5 bases). The germline V and J ends were trimmed by 4 bases and 7 bases, with 15 bases remaining between them. Germline V gene lookup returns CDR1 SGDLS and CDR2 YYNGEE. The CDR3 loop spans 15 amino acids. DNA of the CDR3: TGTGCCAGCAGCTTCCGAGATCCAGGGAATTCACCCCTCCACTTT. Translation: CASSFRDPGNSPLHF. Combining the CDR3 with reference TRBV9 and TRBJ1-6 gives the whole variable domain DSGVTQTPKHLITATGQRVTLRCSPRSGDLSVYWYQQSLDQGLQFLIQYYNGEERAKGNILERFSAQQFPDLHSELNLSSLELGDSALYFCASSFRDPGNSPLHFGNGTRLTVT.

The J gene is TRBJ1-1, the V gene TRBV5-6; 9 bases are a match to TRBD1. This CDR3 comprises 16 residues. Trimming at V came to 4 bases and at J to 0 bases, leaving 7 bases not matched to a gene. Germline V CDR1 and CDR2: SGHDT, YYEEEE. As DNA, the CDR3 is TGTGCCAGCAGCCAAATGGGGACAGGGCTGAACACTGAAGCTTTCTTT. The encoded protein is CASSQMGTGLNTEAFF.

CDR3 sequence (DNA): TGTGCCAGCAGCCCCCGCGGGGGCCCGTGGTATGGCTACACCTTC. As protein: CASSPRGGPWYGYTF. The gene calls are TRBV5-6 and TRBJ1-2; tentative D call: TRBD1 (6 bases). CDR1 is SGHDT and CDR2 is YYEEEE in the germline V gene. This CDR3 spans 15 amino acids. With 4 bases removed from V and 5 bases from J, the gap between germline ends came to 18 bases.

The chain joins TRBV30 to TRBJ1-4; D is undetermined. This CDR3 is 13 amino acids long. Germline V lookup: CDR1 GTSNPN, CDR2 SVGIG (reference sequence). The V end was cut by 3 bases, the J end by 10 bases, with 15 bases between. Here the CDR3 reads CAWRGRREGKLFF. CDR3 nucleotides: TGTGCCTGGAGAGGAAGGCGGGAGGGAAAACTGTTTTTT.

The chain couples TRBV5-1 to TRBJ2-7; 7 nucleotides agree with TRBD2. The CDR3 is made up of 15 amino acids. Losses at the gene ends were 0 bases for V and 4 bases for J; bases not matched to a gene: 7. From germline, CDR1 is SGHRS and CDR2 YFSETQ. The CDR3 sequence is CASSLASREWYEQYV. Written as DNA, the CDR3 is TGCGCCAGCAGCTTGGCCTCGCGGGAGTGGTACGAGCAGTACGTC.

V gene TRBV27 combines with J gene TRBJ1-2; TRBD1 might be the D (5 bases). The CDR3 loop spans 20 amino acids. Trimming took 2 bases from V and 1 from J, leaving 26 bases between them. Per the germline V gene, CDR1 is MNHEY and CDR2 is SMNVEV (reference sequence). CDR3 sequence: CASSLMWGRAPGRGNYGYTF. The CDR3 DNA is TGTGCCAGCAGTTTAATGTGGGGGAGAGCCCCAGGGCGGGGTAACTATGGCTACACCTTC.

The chain uses TRBV6-4 and TRBJ1-6; the match to TRBD1 covers 9 bases. The V and J ends lost 3 bases and 9 bases, in that order; junction bases with no gene match: 0. Per the germline V gene, CDR1 is MRHNA and CDR2 is SNTAGT. The CDR3 has 13 amino acids. CDR3 sequence reads: CASSEGQGSPLHF. The CDR3 DNA sequence: TGTGCCAGCAGTGAGGGACAGGGTTCACCCCTCCACTTT.

The chain links TRBV18 to TRBJ1-5, with 8 nucleotides matching TRBD1. Germline CDR1 reads KGHSH; CDR2 reads LQKENI. J was trimmed by 7 bases and V by 3 bases; bases with no gene match: 14. The CDR3 loop spans 17 amino acids. The CDR3 nucleotides are TGTGCCAGCTCACCTCGAATCGGCAGGGGGCTTGGACAGCCCCAGCATTTT. It codes for CASSPRIGRGLGQPQHF. The full variable domain, in which reference TRBV18 and TRBJ1-5 provide the parts outside the CDR3, is NAGVMQNPRHLVRRRGQEARLRCSPMKGHSHVYWYRQLPEEGLKFMVYLQKENIIDESGMPKERFSAEFPKEGPSILRIQQVVRGDSAAYFCASSPRIGRGLGQPQHFGDGTRLSIL.

This chain links TRBV15 with TRBJ2-1; D is perhaps TRBD2 (5 bases). The germline CDR1 and CDR2 sequences are LNHNV and YYDKDF (reference sequence). The CDR3 length is 15 residues. The germline V and J ends were trimmed by 4 bases and 8 bases, with 18 bases remaining between them. The DNA for the CDR3 is TGTGCCACCAGCAATAATCCGGGGTCCTGGGATGAGCAGTTCTTC. Encoded protein: CATSNNPGSWDEQFF.

The CDR3 DNA reads TGCGCCAGCAGCTTGGCGACAGGGTGGTCAGATACGCAGTATTTT. It is translated as CASSLATGWSDTQYF. The rearrangement joins TRBV5-1 to TRBJ2-3; 7 bases match TRBD1. The CDR3 runs 15 residues. With 0 bases clipped from V and 4 bases from J, the junction kept 5 bases outside the gene matches. CDR1 is SGHRS, CDR2 YFSETQ, per germline. The variable domain in full, with the rest retrieved from reference TRBV5-1 and TRBJ2-3, is KAGVTQTPRYLIKTRGQQVTLSCSPISGHRSVSWYQQTPGQGLQFLFEYFSETQRNKGNFPGRFSGRQFSNSRSEMNVSTLELGDSALYLCASSLATGWSDTQYFGPGTRLTVL.

The CDR3 reads CAWARGLGNQPQHF. Written as DNA, the CDR3 is TGTGCCTGGGCTCGGGGACTTGGCAATCAGCCCCAGCATTTT. V usage is TRBV30 and J usage is TRBJ1-5; perhaps TRBD1 as D (5 bases). The germline V gene encodes CDR1 GTSNPN and CDR2 SVGIG (reference sequence). CDR3 length equals 14 residues. The ends were cut back, 5 bases at V and 2 bases at J, with 13 bases in the middle.

V gene TRBV6-5 combines with J gene TRBJ2-7, with TRBD2 matching over 7 bases. The junction had 3 bases not matched to a gene; V was cut back by 0 bases and J by 4 bases. The CDR3 contains 14 residues. Germline V gene sequence: CDR1 MNHEY, CDR2 SVGAGI. The CDR3 sequence: CASSYSPGGYEQYF. Here the CDR3 DNA reads TGTGCCAGCAGTTACTCTCCCGGGGGGTACGAGCAGTACTTC.

Details on this clone: The sample contains more than one DNA sequence encoding this CDR3. The rearrangement links TRBV18 to TRBJ2-7; 8 bases line up with TRBD1. CDR3 length: 13 residues. V lost 3 bases, J lost 3 bases, and 1 base stayed unmatched. Germline V gene lookup returns CDR1 KGHSH and CDR2 LQKENI. CDR3 amino acids: CASSPGTGYEQYF. For the CDR3, the DNA is TGTGCCAGCTCACCCGGGACAGGCTACGAGCAGTACTTC.

The chain recombines TRBV11-3 with TRBJ1-1; TRBD1 agrees at 11 bases. This CDR3 has 14 residues. Germline V gene data show CDR1 as SGHNT and CDR2 as YENEEA. The junction had 4 bases not matched to a gene; V was cut back by 3 bases and J by 7 bases. CDR3 protein: CASSFGTGGNEAFF. DNA of the CDR3: TGTGCCAGCAGCTTCGGGACAGGGGGAAATGAAGCTTTCTTT. Variable domain in full (rest from reference TRBV11-3 and TRBJ1-1): EAGVVQSPRYKIIEKKQPVAFWCNPISGHNTLYWYLQNLGQGPELLIRYENEEAVDDSQLPKDRFSAERLKGVDSTLKIQPAELGDSAVYLCASSFGTGGNEAFFGQGTRLTVV.

The V gene is TRBV7-2, the J gene TRBJ2-7, with TRBD2 matching over 16 bases. The V segment lost 5 bases and the J segment 7 bases; nucleotides outside the gene matches: 2. The germline V gene encodes CDR1 SGHTA and CDR2 FQGNSA. This CDR3 contains 14 residues. CDR3: CASSEGLAGGEQYF. CDR3 nucleotide sequence: TGTGCCAGCAGCGAGGGACTAGCGGGAGGGGAGCAGTACTTC.

There are a few counts of this clone. The chain couples TRBV10-3 to TRBJ2-7; 9 bases align to TRBD1. V shed 6 bases and J 5 bases; nucleotides not matched to a gene: 5. Germline-derived CDR1 and CDR2 are ENHRY and SYGVKD. This CDR3 has 13 residues. Here the CDR3 reads CAIRGTGSHEQYF. The CDR3 DNA sequence: TGTGCCATCAGGGGGACAGGGTCCCACGAGCAGTACTTC.

The V call is TRBV27, the J call TRBJ1-4, with 7 nucleotides matching TRBD1. Germline V gene data show CDR1 as MNHEY and CDR2 as SMNVEV (reference sequence). This CDR3 region has 15 residues. The ends lost 6 bases at V and 8 bases at J; junction bases unmatched: 12. The CDR3 DNA is TGTGCCAGCAGCCAGAGGGGACAGTCTGGAGAAAAACTGTTTTTT. Amino acids: CASSQRGQSGEKLFF.

The chain employs TRBV19 and TRBJ1-6; D not resolved. V dropped 5 bases and J dropped 8 bases, with 16 bases sitting between them. Germline loops: CDR1 LNHDA, CDR2 SQIVND (reference sequence). The CDR3 is 15 residues long. The DNA of the CDR3 is TGTGCCAGTAGTCCCGGTGGAGGGTCGGATTCACCCCTCCACTTT. Translation gives CASSPGGGSDSPLHF.

This chain uses TRBV6-2 or TRBV6-3 with TRBJ2-3; D is possibly TRBD2 (6 bases). V lost 2 bases, J lost 6 bases, and 15 bases lay in between. Germline V gives CDR1 MNHEY, CDR2 SVGEGT. This CDR3 has 15 residues. CDR3 sequence (DNA): TGTGCCAGCAGTTACGGCTTGGGGAGGATGGATACGCAGTATTTT. Translating gives CASSYGLGRMDTQYF.

This sequence joins TRBV7-9 and TRBJ1-4; D unclear. With 5 bases removed from V and 8 bases from J, the gap between germline ends came to 12 bases. The germline CDR1 and CDR2 sequences are SEHNR and FQNEAQ (reference sequence). This CDR3 has 13 amino acids. The CDR3 here is CASSTHSGEKLFF. The CDR3, as DNA: TGTGCCAGCAGCACGCACAGCGGCGAAAAACTGTTTTTT.